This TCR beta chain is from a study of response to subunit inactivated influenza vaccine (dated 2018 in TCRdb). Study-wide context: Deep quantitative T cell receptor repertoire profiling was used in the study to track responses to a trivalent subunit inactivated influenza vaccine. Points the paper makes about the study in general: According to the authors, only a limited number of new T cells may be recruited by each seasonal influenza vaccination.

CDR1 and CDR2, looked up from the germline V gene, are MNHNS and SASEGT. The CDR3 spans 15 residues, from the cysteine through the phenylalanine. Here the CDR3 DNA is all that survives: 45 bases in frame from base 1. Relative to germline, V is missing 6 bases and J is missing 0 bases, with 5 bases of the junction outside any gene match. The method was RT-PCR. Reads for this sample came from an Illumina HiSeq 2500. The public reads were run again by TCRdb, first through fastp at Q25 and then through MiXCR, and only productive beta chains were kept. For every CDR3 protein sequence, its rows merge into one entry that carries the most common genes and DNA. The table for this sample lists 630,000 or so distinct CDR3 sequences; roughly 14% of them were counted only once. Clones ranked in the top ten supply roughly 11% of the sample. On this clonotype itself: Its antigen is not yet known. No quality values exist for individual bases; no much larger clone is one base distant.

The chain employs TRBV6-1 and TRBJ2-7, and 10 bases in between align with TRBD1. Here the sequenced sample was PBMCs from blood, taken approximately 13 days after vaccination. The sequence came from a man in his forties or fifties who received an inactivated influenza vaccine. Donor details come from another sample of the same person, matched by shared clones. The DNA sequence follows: TGTGCCAGCAGAACACGGACAGGGGGCTCCTACGAGCAGTACTTC. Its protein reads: CASRTRTGGSYEQYF.